Each of the 27 T cell receptor beta chains below was sequenced from the same sample in a study of blood T cell repertoires in COVID-19. Assay: immunoSEQ multiplex PCR; the TCRdb copy retains only in-frame clones and omits some. This sample yields 220,000 or so clones, of which around 80% are seen a single time; less than 7% belongs to the top ten. The sample comprised peripheral blood. Source of these receptors: a woman aged 70-85 years with acute or convalescent COVID-19.

The genes are TRBV7-9 and TRBJ2-2; 11 positions match TRBD1. V was clipped by 4 bases and J by 7 bases; unmatched bases: 5. CDR3 length: 15 residues. Germline CDR1 reads SEHNR; CDR2 reads FQNEAQ (reference sequence). CDR3 residues: CASSSRTGGDGELFF. CDR3 sequence (DNA): TGTGCCAGCAGCTCCCGGACAGGGGGCGACGGGGAGCTGTTTTTT.

V is TRBV5-4 and J is TRBJ2-3, with D possibly TRBD1 on 5 matching bases. Germline assignment: CDR1 SGHNT and CDR2 YYREEE (reference sequence). With 4 bases removed from V and 1 base from J, the gap between germline ends came to 13 bases. The CDR3 consists of 15 residues. As DNA, the CDR3 is TGTGCCAGCAGCAAAAGGGGTGTAGGCACAGATACGCAGTATTTT. Protein product: CASSKRGVGTDTQYF.

This chain connects TRBV3-1 (or the pseudogene TRBV3-2) to TRBJ2-7; 8 nucleotides align to TRBD2. Germline CDR1 and CDR2: LGHDT and YNNKEL (reference sequence). The V and J ends lost 5 bases and 2 bases, in that order; junction bases with no gene match: 5. The CDR3 is made up of 14 amino acids. The CDR3 loop reads CASSGRGGTYEQYF. The CDR3 DNA reads as TGTGCCAGCAGCGGCCGGGGGGGGACCTACGAGCAGTACTTC.

The chain has TRBV7-8 and TRBJ2-1; tentative D call: TRBD1 (6 bases). CDR1 and CDR2 from the germline V gene are SGHVS and FQNEAQ. The V end was cut by 4 bases, the J end by 6 bases, with 10 bases between. This CDR3 has 13 residues. In DNA form, the CDR3 reads TGTGCCAGCAGCTCACAGGGAATCAATGAGCAGTTCTTC. Residues: CASSSQGINEQFF.

The chain joins TRBV27 to TRBJ2-1, with TRBD1 matching over 7 bases. V lost 2 bases and J lost 5; bases outside the gene matches: 9. Germline loops: CDR1 MNHEY, CDR2 SMNVEV (reference sequence). The CDR3 has 16 amino acids. The CDR3, as DNA: TGTGCCAGCAGTTTACCTACAGGGGAAGTCAACAATGAGCAGTTCTTC. Protein: CASSLPTGEVNNEQFF.

In its sample, this clone was seen once. V and J are TRBV3-1 (or the pseudogene TRBV3-2) and TRBJ1-2, with 8 bases that match TRBD1. Losses at the gene ends were 2 bases for V and 10 bases for J; bases not matched to a gene: 9. This CDR3 has 14 residues. Germline V gene data show CDR1 as LGHDT and CDR2 as YNNKEL (reference sequence). The CDR3 region has the DNA TGTGCCAGCAGCCAAAATGACAGGGGCGGCGTCTACACCTTC. The encoded protein is CASSQNDRGGVYTF.

The rearrangement links TRBV28 to TRBJ2-7; 10 positions agree with TRBD2. CDR3 length equals 15 residues. The V segment lost 2 bases and the J segment 2 bases; nucleotides outside the gene matches: 3. CDR1 and CDR2 from the germline V gene are MDHEN and SYDVKM. Here the CDR3 reads CASSLQGLAAYEQYF. The CDR3 DNA follows: TGTGCCAGCAGTTTACAAGGACTAGCGGCCTACGAGCAGTACTTC.

The chain uses TRBV4-1 and TRBJ2-7, with 9 bases fitting TRBD1. Trimming removed 4 bases from V and 7 bases from J; junction bases left unmatched: 11. This CDR3 has 15 residues. Germline V gene lookup returns CDR1 MGHRA and CDR2 YSYEKL. CDR3 sequence (DNA): TGCGCCAGCAGCCTATGGGGACAGGGAGGATCAGAGCAGTACTTC. Its translation is CASSLWGQGGSEQYF.

The genes are TRBV5-1 and TRBJ2-2; 9 bases are a match to TRBD2. CDR3 length: 16 residues. V was clipped by 2 bases and J by 2 bases; unmatched bases: 4. CDR1 and CDR2 from the germline V gene are SGHRS and YFSETQ. The CDR3 protein is CASSLRSGSNTGELFF. Written as DNA, the CDR3 is TGCGCCAGCAGCTTACGTAGCGGGAGTAACACCGGGGAGCTGTTTTTT.

The chain employs TRBV25-1 and TRBJ2-2; no clear D gene. V was shortened by 1 base and J by 1 base, with 4 bases between the two germline ends. This CDR3 comprises 14 residues. Germline V gene data show CDR1 as MGHDK and CDR2 as SYGVNS. The CDR3 protein is CASSESQNTGELFF. The DNA for the CDR3 is TGTGCCAGCAGTGAATCACAGAACACCGGGGAGCTGTTTTTT.

The chain links TRBV10-3 to TRBJ1-1; D gene ambiguous. Per germline, CDR1 ENHRY and CDR2 SYGVKD. The CDR3 covers 14 residues. Trimming pared 0 bases from V and 3 bases from J, leaving 8 bases between. In nucleotides, the CDR3 is TGTGCCATCAGTGAGTCTCCGGGGTACACTGAAGCTTTCTTT. It specifies CAISESPGYTEAFF.

Remarks on this clone: In the same sample, other DNA sequences code for this CDR3. CDR3: CSVRTGATEAFF. The DNA for the CDR3 is TGCAGCGTTCGGACAGGGGCCACTGAAGCTTTCTTT. The chain has TRBV29-1 and TRBJ1-1, with 9 positions matching TRBD1. The trim removed 5 bases at V and 4 bases at J, leaving 2 bases unmatched. CDR1 and CDR2 (germline): SQVTM, ANQGSEA. The CDR3 is 12 residues long.

CDR3 nucleotides: TGCAGCGTCCCGGGACTAGGAACTTATACGCAGTATTTT. As protein: CSVPGLGTYTQYF. The rearrangement joins TRBV29-1 to TRBJ2-3, with 8 bases identical to TRBD2. The CDR3 consists of 13 residues. The germline CDR1 and CDR2 sequences are SQVTM and ANQGSEA. V shed 6 bases and J 7 bases; nucleotides not matched to a gene: 9.

This clone was seen just once. CDR3: CASSASGSSPDTQYF. CDR3 bases: TGTGCCAGCAGCGCTAGCGGGAGCTCCCCAGATACGCAGTATTTT. This chain joins TRBV9 and TRBJ2-3, with 10 bases identical to TRBD2. The germline V gene has CDR1 SGDLS and CDR2 YYNGEE. The junction had 5 bases not matched to a gene; V was cut back by 3 bases and J by 4 bases. The CDR3 has 15 residues.

The chain carries TRBV19 and TRBJ2-2; no clear D. The CDR3 runs 12 residues. Germline CDR1 reads LNHDA; CDR2 reads SQIVND (reference sequence). Trimming removed 5 bases from V and 6 bases from J, with 7 bases in between. In DNA, the CDR3 is TGTGCCAGTAGTCCCCGTGCCGGGGAGCTGTTTTTT. Protein: CASSPRAGELFF.

The genes are TRBV3-1 (or the pseudogene TRBV3-2) and TRBJ2-7; D may be TRBD2 (5 bases). Per germline, CDR1 LGHDT and CDR2 YNNKEL (reference sequence). CDR3 size: 15 residues. The V gene lost 4 bases and the J gene lost 2 bases, with 15 bases spanning the gap. CDR3 coding DNA: TGTGCCAGCAGCCCAAACCGAATACTAGCCTACGAGCAGTACTTC. Its protein product is CASSPNRILAYEQYF.

The rearrangement uses TRBV28 and TRBJ2-5, with D possibly being TRBD1 (5 bases). CDR1 and CDR2 from the germline V gene are MDHEN and SYDVKM. V lost 3 bases to trimming and J lost 2 bases, with 13 bases between them. This CDR3 contains 15 residues. The CDR3: CASSFQGDGQETQYF. The CDR3 bases are TGTGCCAGCAGTTTTCAGGGTGATGGGCAAGAGACCCAGTACTTC.

This clone was seen only once. V gene TRBV5-4 combines with J gene TRBJ2-2; 8 bases map to TRBD1. The V gene end was trimmed by 4 bases and the J gene end by 6 bases; junction bases not matched to a gene: 2. This CDR3 region has 13 residues. Germline CDR1 is SGHNT and CDR2 is YYREEE (reference sequence). Here the CDR3 DNA reads TGTGCCAGCAGCCGGACAGGGTCCGGGGAGCTGTTTTTT. It is translated as CASSRTGSGELFF.

This rearrangement joins TRBV18 to TRBJ1-5; the D is unclear. Germline V gives CDR1 KGHSH, CDR2 LQKENI. The V end lost 2 bases, the J end lost 2 bases, and 10 bases lay between the germline ends. The CDR3 contains 15 residues. The CDR3 reads CASSPSGGGNQPQHF. CDR3 sequence (DNA): TGTGCCAGCTCACCAAGTGGAGGAGGCAATCAGCCCCAGCATTTT.

The chain uses TRBV3-1 (or the pseudogene TRBV3-2) and TRBJ2-1; 13 nucleotides agree with TRBD2. V lost 1 base to trimming and J lost 3 bases; unmatched junction nucleotides: 6. In germline, CDR1 is LGHDT, CDR2 YNNKEL (reference sequence). The CDR3 sequence is 18 residues long. The CDR3 region is CASSQVLGTSGNYNEQFF. For the CDR3, the DNA is TGTGCCAGCAGCCAAGTTTTAGGGACTAGCGGGAACTACAATGAGCAGTTCTTC.

The count of this clone is one. The chain employs TRBV13 and TRBJ1-1; possible D gene TRBD1, 6 bases. The CDR3 covers 15 residues. The ends were cut back, 5 bases at V and 5 bases at J, with 18 bases in the middle. CDR1 is PRHDT, CDR2 FYEKMQ, per germline (reference sequence). CDR3 protein: CASSPPVLGGTEAFF. The CDR3 region has the DNA TGTGCCAGCAGCCCCCCAGTCCTAGGGGGAACTGAAGCTTTCTTT.

The sample holds one count of this clone. The junction does not match germline at one end; this may be a read error. The CDR3 spells CASSESSGMGLF. CDR3 nucleotides: TGCGCCAGCAGTGAATCTAGCGGGATGGGGCTCTTC. The gene calls are TRBV10-2 and TRBJ2-1, with TRBD2 matching 9 bases. The length of the CDR3 is 12 residues. Germline loops: CDR1 WSHSY, CDR2 SAAADI.

This chain joins TRBV24-1 and TRBJ1-2, with D maybe TRBD1 (6 bases). This CDR3 region has 14 residues. Trimming removed 2 bases at V and 4 bases at J, with 10 bases between. Germline CDR1 reads KGHDR; CDR2 reads SFDVKD. The CDR3 loop reads CATSDWGQVYGYTF. The DNA of the CDR3 is TGTGCCACCAGTGATTGGGGGCAAGTCTATGGCTACACCTTC.

V is TRBV3-1 (or the pseudogene TRBV3-2) and J is TRBJ1-2; 9 nucleotides line up with TRBD1. CDR1 is LGHDT, CDR2 YNNKEL, per germline (reference sequence). This CDR3 is 15 amino acids long. Trimming removed 4 bases from V and 8 bases from J; junction bases left unmatched: 11. CDR3 bases: TGTGCCAGCAGCCCGGGGGGGGACAGGGCAGGCGGCTACACCTTC. Translation gives CASSPGGDRAGGYTF.

The gene calls are TRBV19 and TRBJ2-2, with TRBD2 matching 8 bases. This CDR3 comprises 15 residues. V was clipped by 6 bases and J by 4 bases; unmatched bases: 7. Germline V gene sequence: CDR1 LNHDA, CDR2 SQIVND (reference sequence). The CDR3 sequence is CASSPTSDRTGELFF. The CDR3, as DNA: TGTGCCAGTAGCCCGACTAGCGATCGCACCGGGGAGCTGTTTTTT.

V usage is TRBV29-1 and J usage is TRBJ1-4; 9 bases fit TRBD1. The germline V gene has CDR1 SQVTM and CDR2 ANQGSEA. The CDR3 extends over 14 amino acids. V lost 6 bases and J lost 2; bases outside the gene matches: 4. CDR3: CSVRTGVTNEKLFF. CDR3 DNA: TGCAGCGTGCGGACAGGGGTCACTAATGAAAAACTGTTTTTT.

The rearrangement joins TRBV9 to TRBJ2-1; D might be TRBD2 (5 bases). CDR3 length equals 15 residues. Germline V gene sequence: CDR1 SGDLS, CDR2 YYNGEE. V lost 3 bases to trimming and J lost 6 bases, with 16 bases between them. Here the CDR3 reads CASSAPGVPSNEQFF. Written as DNA, the CDR3 is TGTGCCAGCAGCGCCCCCGGGGTCCCTTCCAATGAGCAGTTCTTC.